The clone carrying this T cell receptor beta chain was seen more than once but under ten times. What it binds is unknown. The CDR3 is made up of 15 amino acids. The germline CDR1 and CDR2 sequences are MNHEY and SMNVEV (reference sequence). V was cut by 2 bases and J by 0 bases, with 7 bases left in between. TCRdb's table, derived via immunoSEQ multiplex PCR, lists solely in-frame clones and lacks some. This sample yields some 60,000 clones, of which approximately 80% are seen a single time; 4.5% to 6% belongs to the top ten. These data come from a study of a mutant IDH1 vaccine in newly diagnosed glioma. Overall study: Commencement of vaccination occurred 4-6 weeks following radiotherapy alone, or concurrently with temozolomide cycles. Males made up 62.5% and females roughly 38% of treated patients, whose mean age was around 41 years.

Specified time point: week 35, safety follow-up. Topical imiquimod accompanied each vaccine dose, which consisted of 300 ug of mutant IDH1 20-mer peptide. In weeks 1, 3, 5, 7, 11, 15, 19 and 23, patients were immunized, eight times in all. The sequencing used PBMCs, collected from a glioma patient whose treatment included an IDH1 peptide vaccine. The sequence derives from a man aged 35-49 years with glioma. The V and J genes are TRBV27 and TRBJ2-2; D remains unclear. The CDR3 protein is CASSLTTANTGELFF. Written as DNA, the CDR3 is TGTGCCAGCAGTTTAACGACGGCGAACACCGGGGAGCTGTTTTTT.